Described below is a single T cell receptor (beta chain) sequence and its context. Antigen unknown. The germline V gene encodes CDR1 SGHKS and CDR2 YYEKEE (reference sequence). This CDR3 is 15 amino acids long. Trimming took off 0 bases at V and 5 bases at J, with 14 bases between the two ends. The record originates from a study of T-cell reconstitution after alpha-beta-depleted transplantation in children. TCRbeta library construction was performed incorporating unique molecular identifiers. Via MiXCR, TCRdb re-called the PCR reads, giving one row per CDR3 protein. The table shows over 200,000 distinct CDR3 sequences, with about 8.7% occurring only once. General study points: Several hundred expanded graft clones reportedly were the source of alpha-beta T cells about two months after transplant. T-cell numbers and diversity, one year after transplant, stemmed largely from T cells that were newly produced.

This TCR came from a male patient aged 2 to 9 who had a stem cell transplant for acute myeloid leukemia, so the T cells may come from the graft donor. This sequence joins TRBV5-5 and TRBJ2-5, with unresolved D. The input for sequencing was PBMCs, mostly from graft donor cells, taken 360 days after TCRalphabeta/CD19-depleted stem cell transplant. The CDR3 DNA sequence: TGTGCCAGCAGCTTGGGGGTTTCGACCCCTGAGACCCAGTACTTC. Translated, it gives CASSLGVSTPETQYF.